A selection of T cell receptor beta chains follows, all from one sample in a study of blood T cell repertoires in COVID-19. The assay was immunoSEQ multiplex PCR, and TCRdb's table has in-frame clones only and misses some. The sample has roughly 13,000 clones; 87% are singletons. The sequenced material came from peripheral blood. The receptors originated from a human donor with active COVID-19. The donor label of this sample is uncertain. CDR3s include the opening cysteine and the closing phenylalanine or tryptophan. The D gene is left open where the match is weak.

v_call: TRBV7-2; d_call: TRBD2; cdr3_aa: CASSPRAGGHEQFF
v_call: TRBV7-9; d_call: .; cdr3_aa: CASNRNFNADTQYF
v_call: TRBV28; d_call: .; cdr3_aa: CASSFRGAREQFF
v_call: TRBV7-3; d_call: .; cdr3_aa: CASSLRWGDTEAFF
v_call: TRBV28; d_call: .; cdr3_aa: CASSFRLTDTQYF
v_call: TRBV14; d_call: .; cdr3_aa: CASSQKGLSGANVLTF
v_call: TRBV19; d_call: TRBD2; cdr3_aa: CASTIAGGPLDTQYF
v_call: TRBV7-8; d_call: TRBD1; cdr3_aa: CASSFQGDRVGELFF
v_call: TRBV7-2; d_call: TRBD2; cdr3_aa: CASSYLAGAPYEQYF
v_call: TRBV5-1; d_call: .; cdr3_aa: CASSERTANTEAFF
v_call: TRBV7-2; d_call: .; cdr3_aa: CASSLDRNTQYF
v_call: TRBV4-1; d_call: .; cdr3_aa: CASSQGRAQETQYF
v_call: TRBV19; d_call: .; cdr3_aa: CASSFRYTGELFF
v_call: TRBV28; d_call: .; cdr3_aa: CASSFVAGTDTQYF
v_call: TRBV6-5; d_call: TRBD1; cdr3_aa: CASAGQGAGELFF
v_call: TRBV28; d_call: TRBD1; cdr3_aa: CASSGQGWFRAFF
v_call: TRBV9; d_call: TRBD2; cdr3_aa: CASSAGLAGPEAGELFF
v_call: TRBV12-5; d_call: .; cdr3_aa: CASGLERGSSNQPQHF
v_call: TRBV5-4; d_call: .; cdr3_aa: CASSLRALSGGELFF
v_call: TRBV6-5; d_call: .; cdr3_aa: CASSSTRGEQYF
v_call: TRBV4-3; d_call: .; cdr3_aa: CASSQERWTQRTGELFF
v_call: TRBV5-5; d_call: .; cdr3_aa: CASSSGAFTGNTIYF
v_call: TRBV6-5; d_call: .; cdr3_aa: CASSYSRPAYGYTF
v_call: TRBV10-3; d_call: TRBD2; cdr3_aa: CAIMSGSGADEQFF
v_call: TRBV4-1; d_call: .; cdr3_aa: CASSQGGGYSYNSPLHF
v_call: TRBV5-1; d_call: .; cdr3_aa: CASSLPGAEQYF
v_call: TRBV12-3/TRBV12-4; d_call: TRBD1; cdr3_aa: CASRKDRGQYF
v_call: TRBV5-1; d_call: TRBD1; cdr3_aa: CASSFQQGANSPLHF
v_call: TRBV5-1; d_call: .; cdr3_aa: CASSLEGDSYEQYF
v_call: TRBV12-3/TRBV12-4; d_call: TRBD1; cdr3_aa: CASLQGAREKLFF
v_call: TRBV11-2; d_call: TRBD2; cdr3_aa: CASSARDYHEQYF
v_call: TRBV7-3; d_call: TRBD1; cdr3_aa: CASSPGKGALKGYTF